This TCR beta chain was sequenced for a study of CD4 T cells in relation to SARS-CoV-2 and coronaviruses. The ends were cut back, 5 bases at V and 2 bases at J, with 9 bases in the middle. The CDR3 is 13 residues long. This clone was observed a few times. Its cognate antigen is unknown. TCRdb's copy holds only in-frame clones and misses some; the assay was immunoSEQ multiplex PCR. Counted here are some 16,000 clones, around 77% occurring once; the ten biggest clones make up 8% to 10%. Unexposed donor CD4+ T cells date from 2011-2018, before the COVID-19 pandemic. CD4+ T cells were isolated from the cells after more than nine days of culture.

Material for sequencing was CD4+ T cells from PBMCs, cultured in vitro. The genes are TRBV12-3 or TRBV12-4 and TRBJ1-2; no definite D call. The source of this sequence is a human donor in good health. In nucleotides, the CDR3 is TGTGCCAGCAGTCCAGGACGGAACTATGGCTACACCTTC. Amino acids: CASSPGRNYGYTF.